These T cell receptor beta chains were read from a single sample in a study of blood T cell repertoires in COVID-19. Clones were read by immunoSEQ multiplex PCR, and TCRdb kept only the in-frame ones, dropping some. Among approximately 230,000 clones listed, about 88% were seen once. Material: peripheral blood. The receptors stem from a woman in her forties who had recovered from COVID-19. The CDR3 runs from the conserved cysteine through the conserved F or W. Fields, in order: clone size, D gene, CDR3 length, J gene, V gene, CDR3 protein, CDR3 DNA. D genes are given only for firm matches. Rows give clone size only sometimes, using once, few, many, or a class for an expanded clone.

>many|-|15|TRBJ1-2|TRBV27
CASSWGGGGVYGYTF
TGTGCCAGCAGTTGGGGGGGAGGGGGAGTCTATGGCTACACCTTC
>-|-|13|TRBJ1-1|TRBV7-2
CASSSTRRTEAFF
TGTGCCAGCAGCTCCACCAGGAGGACTGAAGCTTTCTTT
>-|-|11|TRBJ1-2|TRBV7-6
CASSLNSGYTF
TGTGCCAGCAGTCTTAACTCCGGCTACACCTTC
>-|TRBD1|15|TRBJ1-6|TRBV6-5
CASSDRGSYNSPLHF
TGTGCCAGCAGCGACAGGGGCTCCTATAATTCACCCCTCCACTTT
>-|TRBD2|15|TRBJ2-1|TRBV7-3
CASSPGTSGYNEQFF
TGTGCCAGCAGCCCCGGGACTAGCGGGTACAATGAGCAGTTCTTC
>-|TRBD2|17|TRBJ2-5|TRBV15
CATSRGERGGVKETQYF
TGTGCCACCAGCAGAGGGGAGCGGGGGGGGGTAAAAGAGACCCAGTACTTC
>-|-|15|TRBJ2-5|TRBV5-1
CASSLAPTGWETQYF
TGCGCCAGCAGCTTGGCCCCAACAGGGTGGGAGACCCAGTACTTC
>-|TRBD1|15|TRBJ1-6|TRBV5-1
CASSFSQGADSPLHF
TGCGCCAGCAGCTTCTCACAGGGGGCGGATTCACCCCTCCACTTT
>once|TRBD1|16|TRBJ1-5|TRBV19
CASNRQGAPSNQPQHF
TGTGCCAGTAATCGACAGGGGGCCCCTAGCAATCAGCCCCAGCATTTT
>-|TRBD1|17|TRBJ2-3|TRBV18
CASSPLPGQGATDTQYF
TGTGCCAGCTCTCCCCTCCCCGGACAGGGGGCAACAGATACGCAGTATTTT
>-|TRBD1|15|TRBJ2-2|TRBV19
CASRGQGAVTGELFF
TGTGCCAGTCGCGGACAGGGGGCGGTCACCGGGGAGCTGTTTTTT
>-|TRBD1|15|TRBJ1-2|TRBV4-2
CASSQDGTGRYGYTF
TGTGCCAGCAGCCAAGATGGGACAGGTCGGTATGGCTACACCTTC
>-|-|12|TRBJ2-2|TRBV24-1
CATRRQAGELFF
TGTGCCACCAGAAGACAGGCCGGGGAGCTGTTTTTT
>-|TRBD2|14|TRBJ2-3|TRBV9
CASGTGLASDTQYF
TGTGCCAGCGGGACGGGACTAGCTTCAGATACGCAGTATTTT
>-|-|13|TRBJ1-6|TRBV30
CAWRDSYNSPLHF
TGTGCCTGGAGGGACAGCTATAATTCACCCCTCCACTTT
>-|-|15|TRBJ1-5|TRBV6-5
CASSHRHHSNQPQHF
TGTGCCAGCAGTCACAGACATCATAGCAATCAGCCCCAGCATTTT
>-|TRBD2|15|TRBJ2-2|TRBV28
CASWGAGGITGELFF
TGTGCCAGTTGGGGAGCGGGGGGAATCACCGGGGAGCTGTTTTTT
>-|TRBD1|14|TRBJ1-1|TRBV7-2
CASSVRDRGTEAFF
TGTGCCAGCAGCGTCCGGGACAGGGGAACTGAAGCTTTCTTT
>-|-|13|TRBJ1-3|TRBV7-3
CASSSAAGNTIYF
TGTGCCAGCAGCTCGGCAGCGGGAAACACCATATATTTT
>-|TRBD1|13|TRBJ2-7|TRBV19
CASKQQGANEQYF
TGTGCCAGTAAGCAACAGGGGGCCAACGAGCAGTACTTC
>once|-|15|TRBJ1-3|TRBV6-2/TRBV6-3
CASSFARDSGNTIYF
TGTGCCAGCAGTTTCGCCCGAGACTCTGGAAACACCATATATTTT
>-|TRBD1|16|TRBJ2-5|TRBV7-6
CASSPTQKTGKETQYF
TGTGCCAGCAGCCCAACACAGAAGACAGGGAAAGAGACCCAGTACTTC
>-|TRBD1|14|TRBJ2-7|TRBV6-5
CASSYGTDRDEQYF
TGTGCCAGCAGTTACGGGACAGACAGGGACGAGCAGTACTTC